The TCR beta chain described here comes from a study of beta chain features in type 1 diabetes. This clone was counted a few times. Its specificity is not known. Study outcomes and limitations: Shorter TCRB CDR3s, moderately but significantly so, were found in Type 1 diabetes patients in all four CD4+ subsets.

Germline V gene data show CDR1 as MGHDK and CDR2 as SYGVNS. CDR3 length equals 15 residues. The trim removed 5 bases at V and 4 bases at J, leaving 7 bases unmatched. Expressed TCRB transcripts got sequenced, as all isolated RNA was reverse transcribed. Repertoires were generated with immunoSEQ multiplex PCR, while TCRdb's copy carries only in-frame clones and drops some. This table has around 650,000 clones, roughly an eighth appearing once. The rearrangement uses TRBV25-1 and TRBJ2-1; 8 bases fit TRBD2. This sequence originates from a man in his thirties or forties with type 1 diabetes. Material: naive CD4+ T cells from blood. The CDR3 here is CASSYRGGPYNEQFF. DNA of the CDR3: TGTGCCAGCAGTTATCGGGGGGGCCCGTACAATGAGCAGTTCTTC.